This TCR beta chain was found in a study of PD-1 blockade in classical Hodgkin lymphoma. The overall study: The nivolumab dose that patients received was 3 mg/kg, given intravenously every 2 weeks.

For this clone: Antigen: not known.

Trimming removed 2 bases from V and 5 bases from J, with 13 bases in between. Germline V CDR1 and CDR2: GTSNPN, SVGIG (reference sequence). The CDR3 has 14 amino acids. The repertoire was sequenced with immunoSEQ multiplex PCR; TCRdb's copy has only in-frame clones and lacks some. The data show under 20,000 clones, approximately 84% seen once. Relapse after autologous stem cell transplantation occurred in every patient, and brentuximab vedotin exposure varied. When best responses were assessed, they were complete response, partial response or progressive disease. Study findings and constraints: Compared with baseline, CD4+ but not CD8+ TCR diversity had risen significantly by C4D1.

The rearrangement uses TRBV30 and TRBJ2-1; D remains unclear. The sample was peripheral blood mononuclear cells (PBMCs), taken at baseline. This receptor was identified in a human donor with classical Hodgkin lymphoma. CDR3 residues: CAWSKMWNNNEQFF. CDR3 nucleotides: TGTGCCTGGAGTAAAATGTGGAACAACAATGAGCAGTTCTTC.